This T cell receptor (beta chain) stems from a study of T cell responses to AZD1222 COVID-19 vaccine. Study observations and caveats: Clonal diversity may have been underestimated in mostly white British donors. Targeting of unmutated variant regions was reportedly seen in nearly half of spike-specific TCRs. Sampling captured repertoires only after the peak T cell response. Just a handful of people given AZD1222 tested seropositive at baseline.

About this clone itself: Its matching antigen is unknown.

Method: immunoSEQ multiplex PCR; TCRdb's copy keeps in-frame clones and lacks some. The data show over 70,000 clones, approximately 88% seen once. V was clipped by 1 base and J by 1 base; unmatched bases: 5. The CDR3 spans 16 residues. CDR1 and CDR2 from the germline V gene are SGHAT and FQNNGV. The V gene is TRBV11-2, the J gene TRBJ2-5, with 8 bases identical to TRBD1. The sequencing used peripheral blood, collected on day 0 of AZD1222 vaccination. The clonotype was recovered from an adult in good health. This CDR3 reads CASSLGWTGRQETQYF. The CDR3 DNA follows: TGTGCCAGCAGCTTAGGTTGGACAGGGCGCCAAGAGACCCAGTACTTC.